This record concerns one T cell receptor (beta chain) sequence. TCRdb keeps only in-frame clones here, not all; method: immunoSEQ multiplex PCR. The table lists approximately 130,000 clones, about 75% of them singletons. The CDR3 consists of 11 residues. Germline V gene data show CDR1 as LGHDT and CDR2 as YNNKEL (reference sequence). Trimming left V 2 bases short and J 11 bases short, with 9 bases between. The sample belongs to a study of blood T cell repertoires in COVID-19. Study at large: T cells, B-cell-depleted T cells, or PBMCs supplied cDNA or gDNA.

The chain uses TRBV3-1 (or the pseudogene TRBV3-2) and TRBJ1-2; no reliable D call. This sequence was found in a man at least 80 years old with acute or convalescent COVID-19. The sequenced sample was peripheral blood. In DNA form, the CDR3 reads TGTGCCAGCAGCCAAAACTCGGGGTACACCTTC. This gives the protein CASSQNSGYTF.